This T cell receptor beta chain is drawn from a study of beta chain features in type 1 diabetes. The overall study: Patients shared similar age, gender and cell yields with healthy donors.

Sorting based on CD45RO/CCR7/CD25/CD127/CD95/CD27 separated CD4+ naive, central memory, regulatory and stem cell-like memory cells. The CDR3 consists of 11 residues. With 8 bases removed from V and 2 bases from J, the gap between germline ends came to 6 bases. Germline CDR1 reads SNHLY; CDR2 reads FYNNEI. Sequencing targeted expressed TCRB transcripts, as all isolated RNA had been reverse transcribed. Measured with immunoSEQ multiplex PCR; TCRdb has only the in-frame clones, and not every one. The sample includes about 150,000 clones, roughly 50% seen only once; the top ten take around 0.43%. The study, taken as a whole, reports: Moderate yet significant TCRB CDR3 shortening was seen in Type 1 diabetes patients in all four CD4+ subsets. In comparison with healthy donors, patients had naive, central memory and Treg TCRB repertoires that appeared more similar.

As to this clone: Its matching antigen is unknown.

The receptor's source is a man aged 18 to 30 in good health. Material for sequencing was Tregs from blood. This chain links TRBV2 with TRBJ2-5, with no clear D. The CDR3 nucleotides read TGTGCCAGCGTACTACAAGAGACCCAGTACTTC. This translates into CASVLQETQYF.